This T cell receptor beta chain was observed in a study of somatic mutations in cytotoxic T cells in rheumatoid arthritis. Study as a whole: Certain T-cell populations stained with V beta antibodies were FACS-sorted to nearly 100% purity, and V beta1+ cells were TCRB-sequenced.

Details on this clone: The antigen remains unidentified.

Sequenced by immunoSEQ multiplex PCR; TCRdb stores in-frame clones only, minus some. The table shows roughly 35,000 clones, with less than 85% occurring only once. Study conclusions and caveats: More than 20% of CD8+ cells belonged to the largest clone in about an eighth of the roughly 65 patients.

The material sequenced was CD8+ T cells sorted from blood. The origin of this receptor is a man aged 40-49 years in good health.

CDR3 sequence reads: CASRDANTGELFF. Here the CDR3 DNA reads TGCGCCAGCAGGGACGCGAACACCGGGGAGCTGTTTTTT. The chain recombines TRBV5-1 with TRBJ2-2; D is unclear. The CDR3 consists of 13 residues. Trimming cost V 5 bases and J 0 bases, with 5 bases left between them. Germline-derived CDR1 and CDR2 are SGHRS and YFSETQ.